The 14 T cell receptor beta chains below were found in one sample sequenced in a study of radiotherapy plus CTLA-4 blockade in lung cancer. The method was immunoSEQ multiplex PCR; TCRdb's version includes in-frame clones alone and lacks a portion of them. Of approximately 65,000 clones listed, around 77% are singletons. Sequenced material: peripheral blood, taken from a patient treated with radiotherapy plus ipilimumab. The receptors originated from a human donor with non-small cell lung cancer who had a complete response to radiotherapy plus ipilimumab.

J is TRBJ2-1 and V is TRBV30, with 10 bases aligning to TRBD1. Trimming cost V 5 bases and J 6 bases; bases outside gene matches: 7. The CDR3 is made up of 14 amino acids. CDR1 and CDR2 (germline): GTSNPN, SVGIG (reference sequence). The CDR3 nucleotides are TGTGCCTGGGCCGGGACAGGGGTCCTCAATGAGCAGTTCTTC. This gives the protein CAWAGTGVLNEQFF.

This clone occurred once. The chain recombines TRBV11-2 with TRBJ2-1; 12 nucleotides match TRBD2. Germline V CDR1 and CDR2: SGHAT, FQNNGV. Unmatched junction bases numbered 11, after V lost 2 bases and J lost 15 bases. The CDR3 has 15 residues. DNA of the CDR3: TGTGCCAGCAGCTTACAGGCTAGCGGGAGGGGAGTCCCGTTCTTC. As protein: CASSLQASGRGVPFF. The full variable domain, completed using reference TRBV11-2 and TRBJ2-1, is EAGVAQSPRYKIIEKRQSVAFWCNPISGHATLYWYQQILGQGPKLLIQFQNNGVVDDSQLPKDRFSAERLKGVDSTLKIQPAKLEDSAVYLCASSLQASGRGVPFFGPGTRLTVL.

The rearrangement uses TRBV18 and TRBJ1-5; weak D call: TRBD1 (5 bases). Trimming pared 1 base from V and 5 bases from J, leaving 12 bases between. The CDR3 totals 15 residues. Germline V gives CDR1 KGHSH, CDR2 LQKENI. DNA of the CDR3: TGTGCCAGCTCACCACTGGGACGAGGATATCAGCCCCAGCATTTT. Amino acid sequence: CASSPLGRGYQPQHF.

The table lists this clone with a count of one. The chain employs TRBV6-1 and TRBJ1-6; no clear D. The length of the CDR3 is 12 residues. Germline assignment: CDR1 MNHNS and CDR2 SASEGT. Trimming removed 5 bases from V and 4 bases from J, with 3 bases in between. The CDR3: CASSTYNSPLHF. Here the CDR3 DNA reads TGTGCCAGCAGTACGTATAATTCACCCCTCCACTTT.

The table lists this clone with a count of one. This CDR3 reads CASSESGYTGELFF. Written as DNA, the CDR3 is TGTGCCAGCAGTGAATCAGGGTACACCGGGGAGCTGTTTTTT. This chain links TRBV25-1 with TRBJ2-2; a possible D gene is TRBD1 (5 bases). The CDR3 has 14 amino acids. Germline CDR1 and CDR2: MGHDK and SYGVNS. The V end was cut by 1 base, the J end by 3 bases, with 6 bases between.

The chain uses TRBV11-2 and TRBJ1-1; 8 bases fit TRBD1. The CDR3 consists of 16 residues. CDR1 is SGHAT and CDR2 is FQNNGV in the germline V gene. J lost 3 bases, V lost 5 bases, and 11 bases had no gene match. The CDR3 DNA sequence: TGTGCCAGCAGCCTCGTTGCAGGGGGCTTTTACACTGAAGCTTTCTTT. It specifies CASSLVAGGFYTEAFF. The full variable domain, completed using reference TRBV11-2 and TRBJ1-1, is EAGVAQSPRYKIIEKRQSVAFWCNPISGHATLYWYQQILGQGPKLLIQFQNNGVVDDSQLPKDRFSAERLKGVDSTLKIQPAKLEDSAVYLCASSLVAGGFYTEAFFGQGTRLTVV.

CDR3 residues: CASSPADRNQPQHF. The CDR3 DNA reads as TGTGCCAGCAGTCCTGCCGACCGCAATCAGCCCCAGCATTTT. The chain is built from TRBV6-6 and TRBJ1-5; D gene uncertain. V shed 5 bases and J shed 2 bases, with 10 bases lying between them. This CDR3 comprises 14 residues. The germline V gene has CDR1 MNHNY and CDR2 SVGAGI (reference sequence).

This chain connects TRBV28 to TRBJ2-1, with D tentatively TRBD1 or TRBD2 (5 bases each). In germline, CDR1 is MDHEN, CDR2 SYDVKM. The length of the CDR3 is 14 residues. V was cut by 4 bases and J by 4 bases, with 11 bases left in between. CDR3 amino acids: CASSSGPLYNEQFF. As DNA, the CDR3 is TGTGCCAGCAGTTCGGGACCCCTTTACAATGAGCAGTTCTTC.

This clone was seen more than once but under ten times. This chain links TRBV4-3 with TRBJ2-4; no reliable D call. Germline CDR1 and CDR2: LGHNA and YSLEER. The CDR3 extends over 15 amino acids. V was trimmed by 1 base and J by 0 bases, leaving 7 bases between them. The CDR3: CASSQAAIAKNIQYF. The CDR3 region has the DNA TGCGCCAGCAGCCAAGCCGCCATAGCCAAAAACATTCAGTACTTC.

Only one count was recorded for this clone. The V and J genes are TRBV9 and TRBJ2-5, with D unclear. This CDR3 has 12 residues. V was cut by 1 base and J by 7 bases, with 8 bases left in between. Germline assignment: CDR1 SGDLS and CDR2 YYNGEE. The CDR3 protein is CASSVTGVTQYF. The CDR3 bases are TGTGCCAGCAGCGTAACCGGAGTGACCCAGTACTTC.

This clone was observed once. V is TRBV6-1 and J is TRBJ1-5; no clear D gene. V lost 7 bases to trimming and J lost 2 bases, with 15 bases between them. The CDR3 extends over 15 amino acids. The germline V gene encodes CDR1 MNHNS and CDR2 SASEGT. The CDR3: CASIQSFLGNQPQHF. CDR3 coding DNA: TGTGCCAGCATACAAAGTTTCCTAGGCAATCAGCCCCAGCATTTT.

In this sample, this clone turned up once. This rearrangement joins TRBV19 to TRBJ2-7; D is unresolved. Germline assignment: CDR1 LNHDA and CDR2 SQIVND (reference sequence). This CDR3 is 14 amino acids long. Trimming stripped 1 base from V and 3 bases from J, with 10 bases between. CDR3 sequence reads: CASSIGAVDYEQYF. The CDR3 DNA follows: TGTGCCAGTAGTATAGGGGCAGTAGACTACGAGCAGTACTTC. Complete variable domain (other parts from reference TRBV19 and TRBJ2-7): DGGITQSPKYLFRKEGQNVTLSCEQNLNHDAMYWYRQDPGQGLRLIYYSQIVNDFQKGDIAEGYSVSREKKESFPLTVTSAQKNPTAFYLCASSIGAVDYEQYFGPGTRLTVT.

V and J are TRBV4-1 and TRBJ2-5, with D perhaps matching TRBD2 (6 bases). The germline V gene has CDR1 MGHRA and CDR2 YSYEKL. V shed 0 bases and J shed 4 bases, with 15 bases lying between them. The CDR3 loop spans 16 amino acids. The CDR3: CASSQDRTLARETQYF. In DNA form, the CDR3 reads TGCGCCAGCAGCCAAGATCGGACTCTAGCGAGAGAGACCCAGTACTTC.

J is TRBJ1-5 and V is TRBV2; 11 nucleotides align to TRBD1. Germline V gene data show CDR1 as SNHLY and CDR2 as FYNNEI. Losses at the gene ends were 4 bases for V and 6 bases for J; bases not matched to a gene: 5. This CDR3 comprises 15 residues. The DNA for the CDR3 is TGTGCCAGCAGTGCCGGGACAGGGGGAGTTCAGCCCCAGCATTTT. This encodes CASSAGTGGVQPQHF.